The present T cell receptor (beta chain) was sequenced within a study of T cells in Graves' hyperthyroidism and ophthalmopathy. Regarding the study as a whole: Most thyroid-expanded clonotypes above 0.001 were also found in blood.

With duration under 3 months, ophthalmopathy was active: Clinical Activity Score at least 3, NOSPECS at least 4. PBMCs were sourced from roughly 10 ml fresh peripheral blood. There are 18 residues in the CDR3. Germline V lookup: CDR1 SEHNR, CDR2 FQNEAQ (reference sequence). Trimming shortened V by 7 bases and J by 2 bases, and 25 bases separated the two germline ends. Concerning this clonotype itself: Its antigen is not known.

What was amplified from RNA transcripts were TCR beta CDR3 regions. HTBI primers drove first-round RT-PCR of the TCR CDR3. TCRdb re-derived calls from the multiplex PCR reads in MiXCR, one entry per CDR3 protein. The sample has approximately 400,000 distinct CDR3 sequences, 11% to 15% seen once. The chain uses TRBV7-9 and TRBJ2-3; possibly TRBD2 for D (7 bases). The sample consisted of blood. This sequence was found in a man aged 50 to 60 with Graves' ophthalmopathy. The CDR3 reads CASTLRGGPTPPTDTQYF. In DNA, the CDR3 is TGTGCCAGCACCCTCCGCGGGGGCCCGACACCCCCCACAGATACGCAGTATTTT.